This T cell receptor (beta chain) appears in the sequencing data of a study of blood T cell repertoires in COVID-19 (dated by TCRdb to 2019 to 2021). For the wider study: The collaborator samples originated in the United States, Italy and Spain and spanned the acute and convalescent phases of COVID-19. The prospective study material was composed of cDNA or gDNA derived from T cells, B-cell-depleted T cells, or PBMCs. Deeply sampled blood TCRbeta repertoires from subjects exposed to, actively infected with, or recovered from COVID-19 were included in the dataset. The repertoires were released in a freely available public database intended as a resource for research on the immune response to SARS-CoV-2. The samples were drawn from two sources: the first 160 participants of the ongoing ImmuneRACE study, and fewer than 1,500 subjects contributed by 6 global collaborators. Nearly every sample came with metadata listing a de-identified subject ID, COVID-19 status, age in years and sex. Where HLA class I and class II types were available, the types were taken from metadata supplied by the sample provider, not from assay-based typing. Points the paper makes about the study in general: The amount of clinical and demographic metadata varied by source and participant and was provided uncurated.

TCRbeta CDR3 regions were amplified from genomic DNA using the immunoSEQ Assay, a bias-controlled multiplex PCR. The paper's data handling went like this. The number of nucleated cells in each sample was estimated by amplification of reference gene primers within the assay. To quantify the absolute abundance of each unique TCRbeta CDR3 rearrangement, sequence reads were collapsed and filtered. For each sample, productive Simpson clonality was calculated by taking the square root of Simpson's diversity index across productive rearrangements. TCRdb carries this immuneACCESS record with in-frame sequences only. Its versions omit some clonotypes, under half of them owing to an unresolved V gene in the studies checked, with the rest unexplained. That table furnishes V, J and clone size, whereas the DNA furnished D and trimming. The sample profile shows fewer than 350,000 clones; approximately 84% of them were found once. 2% to 2.5% of the sample belongs to the ten largest clones.

As to this clone: Its antigen is unknown. No base quality information exists; no much larger clone differs at one position.

Samples from volunteer blood donors who had recovered from COVID-19 were contributed by a second Seattle source. The collaborating institutions used their own protocols to collect whole blood in K2EDTA tubes. For TCRbeta analysis, collaborators shipped samples in one of three forms: frozen whole blood, isolated PBMCs, or DNA extracted from either of those sample types. From V the trimming removes 6 bases and from J it removes 6 bases, while the gene matches leave 4 bases of the junction unaccounted for. CDR1 and CDR2 were assigned from the germline V gene as MDHEN and SYDVKM. Its CDR3 holds 15 amino acids, cysteine through phenylalanine. Only the CDR3 portion is preserved as DNA: 45 bases, with reading frame beginning at the first base.

The sequenced sample was peripheral blood. The source is a woman in her 30s who had recovered from COVID-19. The receptor chain draws on TRBV28 and TRBJ2-2, with 13 middle bases fitting TRBD2. DNA sequence: TGTGCCAGCAGGCCGGGACTAGCGGGATCCGGGGAGCTGTTTTTT. Translated, it gives CASRPGLAGSGELFF.